Following are 28 T cell receptor beta chains from one sample sequenced in a study of blood T cells in healthy people across ages. Alongside a J-beta primer mix, a sample-barcoded 5' primer served in a second PCR lasting 7 to 11 cycles. TCRdb re-derived calls from the 5' RACE reads in MiXCR, one entry per CDR3 protein. The sample shows more than 650,000 distinct CDR3 sequences, about a fifth of them seen only once. The sequencing sample was made of blood. All receptors derive from a man in his 70s in good health.

This sequence joins TRBV5-8 and TRBJ1-2, with D hard to call. There are 13 residues in the CDR3. CDR1 is SGHTS and CDR2 is YDEGEE in the germline V gene. Trimming left V 0 bases short and J 8 bases short, with 11 bases between. The CDR3: CASSLVLFFGYTF. CDR3 sequence (DNA): TGTGCCAGCAGCTTGGTTCTCTTTTTCGGCTACACCTTC.

This clonotype was recorded a few times. J is TRBJ2-5 and V is TRBV12-3 or TRBV12-4; a weak D match, TRBD2 (5 bases). V was clipped by 2 bases and J by 5 bases, with 15 bases between them. The length of the CDR3 is 15 residues. The CDR3 loop reads CASSLFGERTETQYF. CDR3 in DNA: TGTGCCAGCAGTTTATTTGGGGAGAGGACGGAGACCCAGTACTTC.

A few counts support this clonotype. The CDR3 spells CASSLASAGEETQYF. The DNA for the CDR3 is TGTGCCAGCAGCTTAGCGTCGGCGGGGGAAGAGACCCAGTACTTC. V gene TRBV7-9 combines with J gene TRBJ2-5; 7 bases align to TRBD2. The V and J ends lost 0 bases and 3 bases, in that order; junction bases with no gene match: 4. CDR1 is SEHNR and CDR2 is FQNEAQ in the germline V gene (reference sequence). CDR3 size: 15 residues.

The table lists this clonotype with a few counts. This sequence joins TRBV20-1 and TRBJ2-3; either TRBD1 or TRBD2 may supply D (5 bases each). The V end was cut by 3 bases, the J end by 0 bases, with 10 bases between. Germline CDR1 and CDR2: DFQATT and SNEGSKA (reference sequence). CDR3 length equals 14 residues. DNA of the CDR3: TGCAGTGCTAGGGGGGTGCAAAGCACAGATACGCAGTATTTT. It translates to CSARGVQSTDTQYF.

This chain connects TRBV5-1 to TRBJ2-5, with 9 bases aligning to TRBD1. The better agreement between TRBJ2-1 and the DNA end casts doubt on the J call. The CDR3 runs to 15 residues. Germline CDR1 SGHRS, CDR2 YFSETQ. CDR3: CASSLAGQGYSEQFF. The CDR3, as DNA: TGCGCCAGCAGCTTGGCGGGACAGGGCTATAGTGAGCAGTTCTTC.

V usage is TRBV5-5 and J usage is TRBJ1-4; TRBD1 agrees at 8 bases. The ends lost 4 bases at V and 7 bases at J; junction bases unmatched: 9. The germline CDR1 and CDR2 sequences are SGHKS and YYEKEE (reference sequence). The CDR3 is 15 amino acids. The DNA of the CDR3 is TGTGCCAGCAGCCCCTGGGGACAGGAAGGTGAAAAACTGTTTTTT. This sequence encodes CASSPWGQEGEKLFF. Looking up the rest from reference TRBV5-5 and TRBJ1-4 gives the full variable domain: DAGVTQSPTHLIKTRGQQVTLRCSPISGHKSVSWYQQVLGQGPQFIFQYYEKEERGRGNFPDRFSARQFPNYSSELNVNALLLGDSALYLCASSPWGQEGEKLFFGSGTQLSVL.

This chain connects TRBV6-6 to TRBJ2-3; 12 nucleotides align to TRBD2. CDR1 is MNHNY and CDR2 is SVGAGI in the germline V gene (reference sequence). This CDR3 has 14 residues. The trim removed 7 bases at V and 6 bases at J, leaving 5 bases unmatched. In nucleotides, the CDR3 is TGTGCCAGCACTGGACTAGCGGGGAGGGATACGCAGTATTTT. Translation gives CASTGLAGRDTQYF.

V is TRBV12-3 or TRBV12-4 and J is TRBJ1-6; 9 bases align to TRBD1. The J segment lost 9 bases and the V segment lost 4 bases, leaving 7 bases of the junction unmatched. There are 15 residues in the CDR3. The DNA for the CDR3 is TGTGCCAGCAGTTCCGGGACAGGGAGTGGTTCACCCCTCCACTTT. Its translation: CASSSGTGSGSPLHF.

This clonotype turned up a few times. The junction shows a germline mismatch at one end, possibly a read error. The rearrangement links TRBV27 to TRBJ2-5; D unclear. The J call could be wrong; TRBJ2-1 is a better fit for the DNA end. Germline loops: CDR1 MNHEY, CDR2 SMNVEV (reference sequence). The CDR3 is made up of 14 amino acids. The CDR3 DNA reads TGCGCCAGCAGCCGATCGGACCAAAACAATGAGCAGTTCTTC. This gives the protein CASSRSDQNNEQFF.

The gene calls are TRBV14 and TRBJ2-1, with D uncertain. Matching the DNA end better, TRBJ2-7 makes the J call doubtful. The CDR3 runs 14 residues. CDR1 is SGHDN, CDR2 FVKESK, per germline. The CDR3 DNA reads TGTGCCAGCAGCCAAGATCTCTCTGCCCGACAGCAGTACTTC. This translates into CASSQDLSARQQYF.

This clonotype has only one observation. This rearrangement joins TRBV19 to TRBJ1-2; TRBD1 matches 11 bases. The germline V gene has CDR1 LNHDA and CDR2 SQIVND (reference sequence). The J segment lost 0 bases and the V segment lost 9 bases, leaving 9 bases of the junction unmatched. This CDR3 has 16 amino acids. For the CDR3, the DNA is TGTGCCAGCGTCGGGGGACAGGGGGATACTAACTATGGCTACACCTTC. Its translation: CASVGGQGDTNYGYTF.

On this clonotype itself: One end of the junction does not line up with germline, which may come from a read error. The V call is TRBV29-1, the J call TRBJ2-5; no definite D call. The CDR3 is 11 amino acids. CDR1 and CDR2 (germline): SQVTM, ANQGSEA. The CDR3 spells CGVVFQETQYF. CDR3 nucleotide sequence: TGCGGCGTTGTCTTCCAAGAGACCCAGTACTTC.

The V call is TRBV6-5, the J call TRBJ1-2, with D maybe TRBD1 (6 bases). Germline CDR1 MNHEY, CDR2 SVGAGI. V shed 4 bases and J shed 0 bases, with 9 bases lying between them. The CDR3 loop spans 14 amino acids. The CDR3, as DNA: TGTGCCAGCAGTTGCGGGACATCTAACTATGGCTACACCTTC. Protein: CASSCGTSNYGYTF.

In DNA form, the CDR3 reads TGTGCCAGCAGCGTAGATAGGGCTAAGCAGTTCTTC. This gives the protein CASSVDRAKQFF. The chain is built from TRBV9 and TRBJ2-5; D not resolved. The better agreement between TRBJ2-1 and the DNA end casts doubt on the J call. The CDR3 sequence is 12 residues long. The germline gives CDR1 SGDLS, CDR2 YYNGEE.

This clonotype appeared a few times. The chain uses TRBV5-1 and TRBJ2-1; 9 bases are a match to TRBD2. J lost 2 bases, V lost 4 bases, and 4 bases had no gene match. Germline CDR1 is SGHRS and CDR2 is YFSETQ. The CDR3 covers 15 residues. CDR3 in amino acids: CASSVTSGAYNEQFF. The CDR3 bases are TGCGCCAGCAGCGTGACTAGCGGAGCCTACAATGAGCAGTTCTTC.

The chain joins TRBV4-3 to TRBJ2-1; D remains ambiguous. V was trimmed by 0 bases and J by 0 bases, leaving 6 bases between them. The V gene's germline CDR1 is LGHNA and CDR2 YSLEER. The CDR3 spans 15 residues. Written as DNA, the CDR3 is TGCGCCAGCAGCCAAGAAAGTCGCTCCTACAATGAGCAGTTCTTC. This codes for CASSQESRSYNEQFF.

CDR3 sequence: CASSPHASGPNNEQFF. CDR3 DNA: TGCGCCAGCAGCCCTCATGCTAGCGGGCCAAACAATGAGCAGTTCTTC. The chain uses TRBV5-1 and TRBJ2-1, with 8 bases identical to TRBD2. The CDR3 extends over 16 amino acids. V lost 4 bases and J lost 5; bases outside the gene matches: 11. The V gene's germline CDR1 is SGHRS and CDR2 YFSETQ.

The chain has TRBV27 and TRBJ1-2; possible D gene TRBD1, 5 bases. Germline V gene lookup returns CDR1 MNHEY and CDR2 SMNVEV (reference sequence). V lost 3 bases and J lost 8, with 10 bases in between. The CDR3 is 12 residues long. The CDR3 sequence: CASSFPQGGYTF. The CDR3 DNA reads TGTGCCAGCAGTTTTCCCCAGGGAGGCTACACCTTC.

This clonotype was seen a single time. V is TRBV19 and J is TRBJ1-6, with D unclear. The CDR3 extends over 13 amino acids. The germline V and J ends were trimmed by 3 bases and 7 bases, with 7 bases remaining between them. Germline CDR1 reads LNHDA; CDR2 reads SQIVND (reference sequence). The CDR3 DNA is TGTGCCAGTAGTATCTATCGGAATTCACCCCTCCACTTT. It codes for CASSIYRNSPLHF.

This clonotype was seen a handful of times. The chain carries TRBV27 and TRBJ1-4; 8 bases are a match to TRBD1. The CDR3 length is 15 residues. Germline CDR1 and CDR2: MNHEY and SMNVEV (reference sequence). V was pared by 6 bases and J by 2 bases, with 5 bases of the junction left unmatched. DNA of the CDR3: TGTGCCAGCAGGGCAGGGGGCCTGACTAATGAAAAACTGTTTTTT. Its translation: CASRAGGLTNEKLFF.

This clonotype has only a few counts. The rearrangement links TRBV7-2 to TRBJ2-3; the D call may be TRBD1 or TRBD2 (5 bases each). Looked up from germline, CDR1 is SGHTA and CDR2 is FQGNSA. V shed 1 base and J shed 3 bases, with 14 bases lying between them. This CDR3 is built from 16 residues. CDR3 sequence: CASSLGGPEWTDTQYF. The CDR3 DNA is TGTGCCAGCAGCTTAGGGGGACCCGAGTGGACAGATACGCAGTATTTT. Combining the CDR3 with reference TRBV7-2 and TRBJ2-3 gives the whole variable domain GAGVSQSPSNKVTEKGKDVELRCDPISGHTALYWYRQSLGQGLEFLIYFQGNSAPDKSGLPSDRFSAERTGGSVSTLTIQRTQQEDSAVYLCASSLGGPEWTDTQYFGPGTRLTVL.

The chain combines TRBV12-3 or TRBV12-4 with TRBJ2-3; possibly TRBD2 for D (6 bases). The CDR3 runs 15 residues. V dropped 7 bases and J dropped 1 base, with 15 bases sitting between them. The CDR3 protein is CASTKQGGGTDTQYF. For the CDR3, the DNA is TGTGCCAGCACCAAGCAGGGAGGCGGCACAGATACGCAGTATTTT.

This clonotype was detected only a few times. Here the CDR3 DNA reads TGTGCCAGCAGTTCTCAGCGGGGAAGCACAGATACGCAGTATTTT. Translating it yields CASSSQRGSTDTQYF. The rearrangement uses TRBV27 and TRBJ2-3, with 7 bases identical to TRBD2. This CDR3 is built from 15 residues. CDR1 MNHEY and CDR2 SMNVEV come from the germline V gene (reference sequence). V dropped 4 bases and J dropped 0; count of bases not matched to a gene: 4.

This clonotype appeared a few times. The chain carries TRBV15 and TRBJ1-3, with unresolved D. Trimming left V 3 bases short and J 0 bases short, with 6 bases between. Germline V gene data show CDR1 as LNHNV and CDR2 as YYDKDF (reference sequence). The CDR3 is made up of 14 amino acids. The CDR3 coding sequence is TGTGCCACCAGCAGGGCCCGCTCTGGAAACACCATATATTTT. Protein sequence: CATSRARSGNTIYF. The whole variable domain, remainder taken from reference TRBV15 and TRBJ1-3, is DAMVIQNPRYQVTQFGKPVTLSCSQTLNHNVMYWYQQKSSQAPKLLFHYYDKDFNNEADTPDNFQSRRPNTSFCFLDIRSPGLGDTAMYLCATSRARSGNTIYFGEGSWLTVV.

The V and J genes are TRBV12-3 or TRBV12-4 and TRBJ2-3, with TRBD1 matching over 8 bases. The CDR3 is 16 residues long. V was pared by 5 bases and J by 0 bases, with 7 bases of the junction left unmatched. CDR3 sequence (DNA): TGTGCCAGCAGTCGGGCAGGGGGCTCAAGCACAGATACGCAGTATTTT. This translates into CASSRAGGSSTDTQYF.

This chain uses TRBV24-1 with TRBJ2-2; tentative D call: TRBD1 (5 bases). With 2 bases removed from V and 4 bases from J, the gap between germline ends came to 10 bases. Germline lookup yields CDR1 KGHDR and CDR2 SFDVKD. This CDR3 is built from 15 residues. This CDR3 reads CATSDSRVFTGELFF. DNA of the CDR3: TGTGCCACCAGTGATTCCAGGGTTTTCACCGGGGAGCTGTTTTTT.

This clonotype has just a few counts. V is TRBV6-4 and J is TRBJ1-2; 7 positions match TRBD1. The V gene's germline CDR1 is MRHNA and CDR2 SNTAGT. J lost 10 bases, V lost 4 bases, and 6 bases had no gene match. The CDR3 consists of 12 residues. CDR3 sequence reads: CASSARQGDYTF. The CDR3 nucleotides read TGTGCCAGCAGTGCGCGGCAGGGGGACTACACCTTC.

The sample holds a few counts of this clonotype. The V call is TRBV20-1, the J call TRBJ1-6, with 10 bases that match TRBD1. This CDR3 has 15 amino acids. The ends lost 6 bases at V and 7 bases at J; junction bases unmatched: 9. CDR1 and CDR2 (germline): DFQATT, SNEGSKA (reference sequence). The CDR3 spells CSASSGQGYNSPLHF. DNA for the CDR3: TGCAGTGCATCCTCGGGACAGGGGTACAATTCACCCCTCCACTTT.